These 29 T cell receptor beta chains share one sample of origin, sequenced in a study of blood T cell repertoires in COVID-19. Some clones are missing from TCRdb's copy, which holds only in-frame ones; the method was immunoSEQ multiplex PCR. The table shows 200,000 to 300,000 clones, with more than 75% occurring only once. The sequencing sample was made of PBMCs or T cells enriched from blood (not recorded which). The receptors stem from a woman aged 18-29 years who had recovered from COVID-19.

This rearrangement joins TRBV24-1 to TRBJ2-7, with 8 bases fitting TRBD2. With V trimmed by 1 base and J by 7 bases, 14 bases remained unmatched. Germline loops: CDR1 KGHDR, CDR2 SFDVKD. The CDR3 has 17 amino acids. The CDR3 region has the DNA TGTGCCACCAGTGATTTTGGGAGGGGCGGGAGGACCTGGGAGCAGTACTTC. Translation gives CATSDFGRGGRTWEQYF.

The V gene is TRBV28, the J gene TRBJ2-1; 11 bases are a match to TRBD2. V trimming: 6 bases; J trimming: 5 bases; junction bases outside the gene matches: 6. Germline V lookup: CDR1 MDHEN, CDR2 SYDVKM. The CDR3 contains 15 residues. DNA for the CDR3: TGTGCCAGCAGAATACTAGCGGGAGACCACAATGAGCAGTTCTTC. It codes for CASRILAGDHNEQFF.

The chain links TRBV19 to TRBJ2-6; perhaps TRBD2 as D (6 bases). Germline values: CDR1 LNHDA, CDR2 SQIVND (reference sequence). CDR3 size: 15 residues. The V gene lost 6 bases and the J gene lost 4 bases, with 13 bases spanning the gap. The CDR3 coding sequence is TGTGCCAGTAGGTCCGGGGGTGCCGGGGCCAACGTCCTGACTTTC. Translating it yields CASRSGGAGANVLTF.

This clone was detected a few times. The V and J genes are TRBV7-8 and TRBJ1-3; tentative D call: TRBD1 (6 bases). There are 14 residues in the CDR3. Germline CDR1 is SGHVS and CDR2 is FQNEAQ. Between the trimmed V and J ends, which lost 5 bases and 5 bases, there was a span of 13 bases. CDR3 nucleotide sequence: TGTGCCAGCAGCCCTGGGACACAAAGAAACACCATATATTTT. It yields the protein CASSPGTQRNTIYF.

There are a few counts of this clone. J is TRBJ1-6 and V is TRBV4-3; D might be TRBD1 (6 bases). Germline V gene data show CDR1 as LGHNA and CDR2 as YSLEER. V gave up 1 base and J gave up 10 bases, with 11 bases separating them. This CDR3 comprises 14 residues. The CDR3: CASSQVTGLSPLHF. The CDR3 region has the DNA TGCGCCAGCAGCCAAGTAACAGGGTTATCACCCCTCCACTTT.

This chain joins TRBV29-1 and TRBJ2-3, with unresolved D. V was clipped by 2 bases and J by 1 base, with 10 bases between them. Per germline, CDR1 SQVTM and CDR2 ANQGSEA. CDR3 length: 14 residues. The CDR3 reads CSVENGSGTDTQYF. As DNA, the CDR3 is TGCAGCGTTGAAAACGGTAGTGGCACAGATACGCAGTATTTT.

The chain joins TRBV6-1 to TRBJ1-2; TRBD1 aligns across 7 bases. The germline V gene encodes CDR1 MNHNS and CDR2 SASEGT. The CDR3 has 15 amino acids. V dropped 1 base and J dropped 3; count of bases not matched to a gene: 5. The CDR3 DNA is TGTGCCAGCAGTGAAGAGGACAGGCACTACTATGGCTACACCTTC. Translation: CASSEEDRHYYGYTF.

This clone was observed once. V usage is TRBV28 and J usage is TRBJ1-6; 7 bases agree with TRBD1. Trimming removed 4 bases from V and 7 bases from J; junction bases left unmatched: 7. The CDR3 is 15 residues long. The germline CDR1 and CDR2 sequences are MDHEN and SYDVKM. CDR3 in DNA: TGTGCCAGCAGTTCGTGGACAGGTGAGAATTCACCCCTCCACTTT. Translated: CASSSWTGENSPLHF.

The V and J genes are TRBV5-4 and TRBJ2-1; TRBD1 aligns across 10 bases. This CDR3 has 17 residues. V lost 0 bases and J lost 7; bases outside the gene matches: 10. Germline loops: CDR1 SGHNT, CDR2 YYREEE (reference sequence). The CDR3 here is CASSLAVGTGVHNEQFF. For the CDR3, the DNA is TGTGCCAGCAGCTTGGCGGTTGGGACAGGGGTTCATAATGAGCAGTTCTTC.

V gene TRBV11-3 combines with J gene TRBJ1-2; 9 nucleotides agree with TRBD1. The length of the CDR3 is 15 residues. The germline V gene has CDR1 SGHNT and CDR2 YENEEA. The V segment lost 1 base and the J segment 5 bases; nucleotides outside the gene matches: 5. The CDR3 coding sequence is TGTGCCAGCAGCTTAGGGATGGACAGGGGATATGGCTACACCTTC. As protein: CASSLGMDRGYGYTF.

The V gene is TRBV30, the J gene TRBJ2-5, with D possibly being TRBD2 (5 bases). V was cut by 4 bases and J by 5 bases, with 14 bases left in between. The germline CDR1 and CDR2 sequences are GTSNPN and SVGIG (reference sequence). The CDR3 sequence is 13 residues long. CDR3: CAWNSARSETQYF. CDR3 sequence (DNA): TGTGCCTGGAATAGCGCCCGATCGGAGACCCAGTACTTC.

The chain recombines TRBV10-3 with TRBJ1-1, with D tentatively TRBD1 (5 bases). The CDR3 consists of 14 residues. The V and J ends lost 0 bases and 1 base respectively, with 6 bases between them. Germline CDR1 reads ENHRY; CDR2 reads SYGVKD. CDR3 residues: CAISESTANTEAFF. Here the CDR3 DNA reads TGTGCCATCAGTGAGTCGACAGCGAACACTGAAGCTTTCTTT.

As concerns this clone: Other nucleotide sequences in the sample specify the same CDR3. The V and J genes are TRBV11-2 and TRBJ1-2; D ambiguous. This CDR3 is 13 amino acids long. The V end lost 0 bases, the J end lost 2 bases, and 4 bases lay between the germline ends. CDR1 is SGHAT, CDR2 FQNNGV, per germline. CDR3 loop: CASSLDRNYGYTF. CDR3 DNA: TGTGCCAGCAGCTTAGACAGGAACTATGGCTACACCTTC.

This rearrangement joins TRBV6-4 to TRBJ2-1; 8 bases line up with TRBD1. Germline trimming cut 6 bases from V and 6 bases from J; bases unmatched to any gene: 10. The germline gives CDR1 MRHNA, CDR2 SNTAGT. The CDR3 extends over 15 amino acids. The CDR3 region has the DNA TGTGCCAGCAGCTCCGACAGGGGTAGCTCCAATGAGCAGTTCTTC. This translates into CASSSDRGSSNEQFF.

The CDR3, as DNA: TGTGCTAGTGGTTTGGTGACAGGTGCAGCAGGGGCTTTCTTT. Protein sequence: CASGLVTGAAGAFF. The V and J genes are TRBV12-5 and TRBJ1-1; tentatively, D is TRBD1 (6 bases). Between the trimmed V and J ends, which lost 0 bases and 11 bases, there was a span of 16 bases. CDR1 is LGHNT, CDR2 FRNRAP, per germline. The CDR3 length is 14 residues. Variable domain in full (rest from reference TRBV12-5 and TRBJ1-1): DARVTQTPRHKVTEMGQEVTMRCQPILGHNTVFWYRQTMMQGLELLAYFRNRAPLDDSGMPKDRFSAEMPDATLATLKIQPSEPRDSAVYFCASGLVTGAAGAFFGQGTRLTVV.

This clone was counted only a few times. The chain is built from TRBV11-2 and TRBJ2-3; TRBD2 matches 11 bases. This CDR3 spans 17 amino acids. After removal of 1 base from V and 6 bases from J, the junction contained 9 bases not matched to a gene. The germline V gene has CDR1 SGHAT and CDR2 FQNNGV. The CDR3 DNA reads as TGTGCCAGCAGCTTAGTAGTTAGCGGGGGGGCAGGGGATACGCAGTATTTT. Translated: CASSLVVSGGAGDTQYF.

The J gene is TRBJ1-6, the V gene TRBV7-9, with D possibly matching TRBD1 (6 bases). The germline gives CDR1 SEHNR, CDR2 FQNEAQ (reference sequence). This CDR3 is 15 amino acids long. V lost 1 base and J lost 5, with 9 bases in between. The CDR3 DNA follows: TGTGCCAGCAGCTTAGTCAGGGGTAATAATTCACCCCTCCACTTT. This translates into CASSLVRGNNSPLHF.

The chain recombines TRBV9 with TRBJ2-3, with 9 nucleotides matching TRBD1. CDR3 length: 15 amino acids. The germline gives CDR1 SGDLS, CDR2 YYNGEE. V lost 3 bases and J lost 5; bases outside the gene matches: 7. The CDR3 DNA is TGTGCCAGCAGCGCCACACGGACAGGGGTAGATACGCAGTATTTT. This sequence encodes CASSATRTGVDTQYF.

The V gene is TRBV5-4, the J gene TRBJ1-3; possibly TRBD1 for D (6 bases). From germline, CDR1 is SGHNT and CDR2 YYREEE (reference sequence). The ends were cut back, 3 bases at V and 0 bases at J, with 7 bases in the middle. CDR3 length: 14 amino acids. The DNA of the CDR3 is TGTGCCAGCAGCTCAGGGGTCTCTGGAAACACCATATATTTT. It codes for CASSSGVSGNTIYF. Looking up the rest from reference TRBV5-4 and TRBJ1-3 gives the full variable domain: ETGVTQSPTHLIKTRGQQVTLRCSSQSGHNTVSWYQQALGQGPQFIFQYYREEENGRGNFPPRFSGLQFPNYSSELNVNALELDDSALYLCASSSGVSGNTIYFGEGSWLTVV.

This clone has only one observation. The V and J genes are TRBV15 and TRBJ1-5, with D unclear. This CDR3 is built from 17 residues. Germline V gene data show CDR1 as LNHNV and CDR2 as YYDKDF (reference sequence). Trimming took off 0 bases at V and 4 bases at J, with 16 bases between the two ends. In DNA, the CDR3 is TGTGCCACCAGCAGAGAATACGAGGGCAACCTAAATCAGCCCCAGCATTTT. Translation gives CATSREYEGNLNQPQHF.

This chain joins TRBV25-1 and TRBJ1-3; a possible D gene is TRBD1 (5 bases). There are 14 residues in the CDR3. Looked up from germline, CDR1 is MGHDK and CDR2 is SYGVNS. The V gene lost 6 bases and the J gene lost 2 bases, with 11 bases spanning the gap. CDR3 amino acids: CASRGQDPGNTIYF. The CDR3 coding sequence is TGTGCCAGCAGGGGGCAGGACCCTGGAAACACCATATATTTT.

V and J are TRBV27 and TRBJ1-4, with D unclear. There are 15 residues in the CDR3. The germline V gene has CDR1 MNHEY and CDR2 SMNVEV (reference sequence). The V gene lost 8 bases and the J gene lost 0 bases, with 13 bases spanning the gap. CDR3 nucleotide sequence: TGTGCCAGCGCCACCCCTGGAGCAACTAATGAAAAACTGTTTTTT. Translation gives CASATPGATNEKLFF.

V is TRBV7-9 and J is TRBJ1-5, with 10 bases matching TRBD1. After removal of 5 bases from V and 4 bases from J, the junction contained 5 bases not matched to a gene. The CDR3 consists of 15 residues. Looked up from germline, CDR1 is SEHNR and CDR2 is FQNEAQ (reference sequence). CDR3 coding DNA: TGTGCCAGCAGCCCTGGGACAGGGGTTAATCAGCCCCAGCATTTT. Protein sequence: CASSPGTGVNQPQHF.

The V and J genes are TRBV28 and TRBJ2-7; D possibly corresponds to TRBD1 (6 bases). CDR1 and CDR2 from the germline V gene are MDHEN and SYDVKM. V was cut by 5 bases and J by 0 bases, with 11 bases left in between. The CDR3 runs to 14 residues. The CDR3 DNA reads TGTGCCAGCAGTGGGGGCCCTATCTCCTACGAGCAGTACTTC. Translation: CASSGGPISYEQYF.

This clone has only one observation. V gene TRBV7-2 combines with J gene TRBJ2-1, with 7 positions matching TRBD2. Losses at the gene ends were 1 base for V and 2 bases for J; bases not matched to a gene: 5. The CDR3 has 16 amino acids. Per germline, CDR1 SGHTA and CDR2 FQGNSA. CDR3 coding DNA: TGTGCCAGCAGCTTAGAGCCTCTAGCGGCCTACAATGAGCAGTTCTTC. Translating gives CASSLEPLAAYNEQFF.

This clone was observed a single time. V usage is TRBV4-1 and J usage is TRBJ1-2; D is perhaps TRBD1 (6 bases). The germline V gene has CDR1 MGHRA and CDR2 YSYEKL. Trimming took 3 bases from V and 3 from J, leaving 11 bases between them. CDR3 length: 14 residues. The CDR3 reads CASSQQGSDYGYTF. The CDR3, as DNA: TGCGCCAGCAGCCAGCAGGGGTCGGACTATGGCTACACCTTC.

CDR3: CASSQIRQAENYGYTF. DNA of the CDR3: TGTGCCAGTAGCCAAATTCGACAGGCGGAAAATTATGGCTACACCTTC. V and J are TRBV19 and TRBJ1-2; D possibly corresponds to TRBD1 (6 bases). From germline, CDR1 is LNHDA and CDR2 SQIVND (reference sequence). The germline V and J ends were trimmed by 6 bases and 5 bases, with 22 bases remaining between them. This CDR3 is 16 amino acids long.

The chain is built from TRBV6-2 or TRBV6-3 and TRBJ1-1; no clear D gene. V gave up 4 bases and J gave up 1 base, with 7 bases separating them. CDR1 and CDR2 from the germline V gene are MNHEY and SVGEGT. This CDR3 has 13 residues. The CDR3 sequence: CASSFTGNTEAFF. The CDR3 nucleotides read TGTGCCAGCAGTTTCACGGGGAACACTGAAGCTTTCTTT.

V and J are TRBV28 and TRBJ2-1; 8 bases align to TRBD1. CDR1 MDHEN and CDR2 SYDVKM come from the germline V gene. The CDR3 sequence is 17 residues long. The junction had 16 bases not matched to a gene; V was cut back by 6 bases and J by 6 bases. The CDR3 is CASRRTGLRQTRNEQFF. Written as DNA, the CDR3 is TGTGCCAGCAGGAGGACAGGGCTAAGGCAAACACGCAATGAGCAGTTCTTC.